The 20 T cell receptor beta chains below all came from one sample that was sequenced in a study of T cells in Graves' hyperthyroidism and ophthalmopathy. Template material for amplifying TCR beta CDR3 regions consisted of RNA transcripts. First-round RT-PCR targeting the TCR CDR3 was performed with the HTBI primer set. In TCRdb, the multiplex PCR reads were re-called with MiXCR into one record per CDR3 protein. The sample has hundreds of thousands of distinct CDR3 sequences; 14% to 15% are singletons. The specimen was blood. These receptors came from a man aged 18 to 29 with Graves' ophthalmopathy.

This clonotype occurred many times. The chain joins TRBV18 to TRBJ2-7, with D tentatively TRBD1 (6 bases). Per the germline V gene, CDR1 is KGHSH and CDR2 is LQKENI. The CDR3 loop spans 15 amino acids. V lost 3 bases and J 6 bases, leaving 18 bases between the germline ends. The CDR3 coding sequence is TGTGCCAGCTCACCCGGGACACAAGGCTTAGGCGAGCAGTACTTC. Protein: CASSPGTQGLGEQYF.

The chain uses TRBV13 and TRBJ2-1, with TRBD1 as a possible D gene (5 bases). The CDR3 length is 14 residues. Germline V lookup: CDR1 PRHDT, CDR2 FYEKMQ (reference sequence). V dropped 4 bases and J dropped 2 bases, with 9 bases sitting between them. In nucleotides, the CDR3 is TGTGCCAGCAGCTCCGCAGGGACCTACAATGAGCAGTTCTTC. Its translation: CASSSAGTYNEQFF. Using reference TRBV13 and TRBJ2-1 for the parts outside the CDR3, the full variable domain is AAGVIQSPRHLIKEKRETATLKCYPIPRHDTVYWYQQGPGQDPQFLISFYEKMQSDKGSIPDRFSAQQFSDYHSELNMSSLELGDSALYFCASSSAGTYNEQFFGPGTRLTVL.

This clonotype has only a few counts. The V call is TRBV6-5, the J call TRBJ2-5; D is unclear. Germline values: CDR1 MNHEY, CDR2 SVGAGI. Trimming left V 1 base short and J 5 bases short, with 14 bases between. The CDR3 consists of 15 residues. The CDR3 DNA is TGTGCCAGCAGTTACTGGAGTACCCTGCGGGAGACCCAGTACTTC. It is translated as CASSYWSTLRETQYF.

This clonotype was detected many times. V is TRBV7-2 and J is TRBJ1-1; possible D gene TRBD1, 5 bases. There are 14 residues in the CDR3. CDR1 is SGHTA and CDR2 is FQGNSA in the germline V gene. The germline V and J ends were trimmed by 7 bases and 0 bases, with 12 bases remaining between them. As DNA, the CDR3 is TGTGCCAGCATCGAGGGACTCTTGAACACTGAAGCTTTCTTT. This codes for CASIEGLLNTEAFF. The complete variable domain, with remaining parts taken from reference TRBV7-2 and TRBJ1-1, reads GAGVSQSPSNKVTEKGKDVELRCDPISGHTALYWYRQSLGQGLEFLIYFQGNSAPDKSGLPSDRFSAERTGGSVSTLTIQRTQQEDSAVYLCASIEGLLNTEAFFGQGTRLTVV.

The chain employs TRBV7-9 and TRBJ2-5; 8 nucleotides match TRBD1. The germline CDR1 and CDR2 sequences are SEHNR and FQNEAQ (reference sequence). CDR3 size: 15 residues. Unmatched junction bases numbered 10, after V lost 5 bases and J lost 5 bases. The CDR3: CASSPDRGRWETQYF. The DNA for the CDR3 is TGTGCCAGCAGCCCCGACAGGGGTAGGTGGGAGACCCAGTACTTC. The full variable domain, with the rest looked up from reference TRBV7-9 and TRBJ2-5, is DTGVSQNPRHKITKRGQNVTFRCDPISEHNRLYWYRQTLGQGPEFLTYFQNEAQLEKSRLLSDRFSAERPKGSFSTLEIQRTEQGDSAMYLCASSPDRGRWETQYFGPGTRLLVL.

The V gene is TRBV14, the J gene TRBJ2-2; 10 positions match TRBD2. V trimming: 2 bases; J trimming: 6 bases; junction bases outside the gene matches: 0. CDR1 and CDR2 (germline): SGHDN, FVKESK. This CDR3 is built from 14 residues. This chain's CDR3 is CASSQLAGAGELFF. The CDR3 nucleotides are TGTGCCAGCAGCCAACTAGCGGGGGCCGGGGAGCTGTTTTTT.

The CDR3 DNA is TGTGCCAGCAGCTTAAGCCCTTTTACCCGACAGGGGAGCTCCTACAATGAGCAGTTCTTC. Protein: CASSLSPFTRQGSSYNEQFF. The rearrangement uses TRBV28 and TRBJ2-1, with 8 bases fitting TRBD1. The CDR3 sequence is 20 residues long. Germline CDR1 MDHEN, CDR2 SYDVKM. The J segment lost 0 bases and the V segment lost 6 bases, leaving 19 bases of the junction unmatched.

This clonotype was counted many times. The V and J genes are TRBV5-1 and TRBJ2-1, with TRBD2 identical over 9 bases. V trimming: 4 bases; J trimming: 7 bases; junction bases outside the gene matches: 18. The CDR3 contains 18 residues. Germline V gives CDR1 SGHRS, CDR2 YFSETQ. The CDR3 loop is CASSRKGPGASGTNEQFF. CDR3 DNA sequence: TGCGCCAGCAGCCGGAAAGGCCCTGGGGCTAGCGGGACAAATGAGCAGTTCTTC.

This clonotype showed up many times. The chain has TRBV30 and TRBJ2-5; D not certain. This CDR3 is 13 amino acids long. The germline V gene has CDR1 GTSNPN and CDR2 SVGIG (reference sequence). V lost 1 base to trimming and J lost 4 bases, with 10 bases between them. The CDR3 DNA is TGTGCCTGGAGTGGGCCGGCTAGAGAGACCCAGTACTTC. Its translation is CAWSGPARETQYF.

The count of this clonotype is one. The V and J genes are TRBV5-1 and TRBJ1-4; D gene uncertain. V was trimmed by 0 bases and J by 8 bases, leaving 14 bases between them. The CDR3 loop spans 15 amino acids. Germline V gives CDR1 SGHRS, CDR2 YFSETQ. The DNA of the CDR3 is TGCGCCAGCAGCTTGGCCCTTCAGTCCGGGGAAAAACTGTTTTTT. Translation: CASSLALQSGEKLFF.

This clonotype has just a few counts. V gene TRBV6-4 combines with J gene TRBJ1-4, with no clear D. This CDR3 has 15 amino acids. Germline V gives CDR1 MRHNA, CDR2 SNTAGT. V lost 7 bases to trimming and J lost 5 bases, with 17 bases between them. In nucleotides, the CDR3 is TGTGCCAGCATAGCATTACGACCACGAAATGAAAAACTGTTTTTT. Protein sequence: CASIALRPRNEKLFF.

This clonotype has a handful of counts. This chain uses TRBV7-3 with TRBJ1-1; D gene unclear. This CDR3 spans 14 amino acids. The ends were cut back, 3 bases at V and 2 bases at J, with 10 bases in the middle. CDR1 and CDR2 from the germline V gene are SGHTA and FQGTGA. CDR3 amino acids: CASSLRAGNTEAFF. The CDR3 DNA follows: TGTGCCAGCAGCTTGCGGGCAGGAAACACTGAAGCTTTCTTT.

At least ten counts were recorded for this clonotype. The gene calls are TRBV6-6 and TRBJ1-4; 10 bases fit TRBD1. Germline CDR1 is MNHNY and CDR2 is SVGAGI (reference sequence). The CDR3 contains 14 residues. J gave up 8 bases and V 2 bases, and 2 bases lay outside the gene matches. CDR3 region: CASSYGTGDEKLFF. The CDR3 bases are TGTGCCAGCAGTTACGGGACAGGGGACGAAAAACTGTTTTTT.

This clonotype was recorded many times. This rearrangement joins TRBV6-1 to TRBJ1-2, with D possibly matching TRBD1 (5 bases). CDR1 and CDR2 (germline): MNHNS, SASEGT. Trimming cost V 5 bases and J 4 bases, with 8 bases left between them. This CDR3 region has 12 residues. CDR3 bases: TGTGCCAGCAGTTCGGGGGTCTATGGCTACACCTTC. Protein sequence: CASSSGVYGYTF.

This clonotype has ten or more counts. This chain joins TRBV5-1 and TRBJ1-1; D uncertain. The CDR3 sequence is 13 residues long. V was clipped by 3 bases and J by 1 base, with 7 bases between them. Germline V gene data show CDR1 as SGHRS and CDR2 as YFSETQ. This CDR3 is CASSYIGNTEAFF. DNA for the CDR3: TGCGCCAGCAGCTACATCGGGAACACTGAAGCTTTCTTT.

V gene TRBV19 combines with J gene TRBJ1-2; 9 bases map to TRBD1. The germline CDR1 and CDR2 sequences are LNHDA and SQIVND (reference sequence). This CDR3 is 14 amino acids long. J was trimmed by 8 bases and V by 3 bases; bases with no gene match: 7. Here the CDR3 DNA reads TGTGCCAGTAGTATTGTCGGACAGGGGTACGGCTACACCTTC. Residues: CASSIVGQGYGYTF.

The table lists this clonotype with many counts. The V call is TRBV7-9, the J call TRBJ2-1, with 15 positions matching TRBD2. CDR1 is SEHNR and CDR2 is FQNEAQ in the germline V gene (reference sequence). The CDR3 has 18 residues. Trimming cost V 2 bases and J 7 bases; bases outside gene matches: 9. In nucleotides, the CDR3 is TGTGCCAGCAGCTTAATCCGGACTAGCGGGGGGGCCGGTAATGAGCAGTTCTTC. The encoded protein is CASSLIRTSGGAGNEQFF.

The chain couples TRBV25-1 to TRBJ1-3; 9 positions agree with TRBD1. Trimming at V came to 6 bases and at J to 2 bases, leaving 2 bases not matched to a gene. The length of the CDR3 is 14 residues. In germline, CDR1 is MGHDK, CDR2 SYGVNS. The CDR3 nucleotides read TGTGCCAGCAGAACAGGGGGCGCTGGAAACACCATATATTTT. It translates to CASRTGGAGNTIYF.

There are a few counts of this clonotype. The genes are TRBV25-1 and TRBJ2-2, with a weak D call TRBD2 (5 bases). CDR1 and CDR2 from the germline V gene are MGHDK and SYGVNS. The CDR3 loop spans 13 amino acids. Trimming removed 6 bases from V and 5 bases from J, with 10 bases in between. As DNA, the CDR3 is TGTGCCAGCAGGAGAGGGTGGACCGGGGAGCTGTTTTTT. Its translation: CASRRGWTGELFF.

This clonotype was recorded many times. The genes are TRBV5-6 and TRBJ2-3; 9 bases fit TRBD2. CDR1 SGHDT and CDR2 YYEEEE come from the germline V gene. This CDR3 is built from 18 residues. The V segment lost 0 bases and the J segment 0 bases; nucleotides outside the gene matches: 8. The CDR3 reads CASSLEGGTSISTDTQYF. DNA of the CDR3: TGTGCCAGCAGCTTGGAAGGAGGGACTAGCATTAGCACAGATACGCAGTATTTT. Filled out from reference TRBV5-6 and TRBJ2-3, the complete variable domain reads DAGVTQSPTHLIKTRGQQVTLRCSPKSGHDTVSWYQQALGQGPQFIFQYYEEEERQRGNFPDRFSGHQFPNYSSELNVNALLLGDSALYLCASSLEGGTSISTDTQYFGPGTRLTVL.